A selection of T cell receptor beta chains follows, all from one sample in a study of blood T cell repertoires in COVID-19. TCRdb's copy holds only in-frame clones and misses some; the assay was immunoSEQ multiplex PCR. Of 120,000 to 150,000 clones in the sample, more than 75% were seen once. Sequencing used peripheral blood. These receptors were collected from a man older than 75 with acute or convalescent COVID-19. The CDR3 runs from the conserved cysteine through the conserved F or W. The D gene is left open where the match is weak. Clone size, where shown, is once, few, many, or a class for clones that have expanded.

clone_size j_call v_call d_call cdr3_nt cdr3_aa
once TRBJ2-4 TRBV5-4 TRBD2 TGTGCCAGCAGCTTTTTTGGGGGAGGGAACATTCAGTACTTC CASSFFGGGNIQYF
- TRBJ2-7 TRBV6-6 TRBD1 TGTGCCAGCACCCCCTTGGGGACAGGATATTACGAGCAGTACTTC CASTPLGTGYYEQYF
- TRBJ2-3 TRBV7-2 - TGTGCCAGCAACCTGCTCCGGGGAGATACGCAGTATTTT CASNLLRGDTQYF
- TRBJ2-7 TRBV5-1 TRBD1 TGCGCCAGCAACCAGGGACAGGTTGCCTACGAGCAGTACTTC CASNQGQVAYEQYF
- TRBJ1-5 TRBV19 - TGTGCCAGTAGTATCGGTTATTTGGGCAATCAGCCCCAGCATTTT CASSIGYLGNQPQHF
- TRBJ1-4 TRBV20-1 - TGCAGTGCAAGTCCGGACTTGGATGAAAAACTGTTTTTT CSASPDLDEKLFF
few TRBJ1-5 TRBV28 - TGTGCCAGCGGGGGGTCGGGCAATCAGCCCCAGCATTTT CASGGSGNQPQHF
- TRBJ1-6 TRBV11-2 TRBD1 TGTGCCAGCAGCTTGAGGGACAGCAATTCACCCCTCCACTTT CASSLRDSNSPLHF
- TRBJ2-3 TRBV24-1 - TGTGCCACCAGTTCTGCGCGAACAGATACGCAGTATTTT CATSSARTDTQYF
- TRBJ2-3 TRBV5-1 TRBD2 TGCGCCAGCAGCTTGGGAGCTAGCGGGGTCACAGATACGCAGTATTTT CASSLGASGVTDTQYF
- TRBJ1-2 TRBV10-3 TRBD1 TGTGCCATCAGACGGACAGGACCTAACTATGGCTACACCTTC CAIRRTGPNYGYTF
- TRBJ1-1 TRBV5-1 - TGCGCCAGCAGCTTGGCCGAGGGTATCGGCACTGAAGCTTTCTTT CASSLAEGIGTEAFF
- TRBJ2-5 TRBV2 TRBD1 TGTGCCAGCAGTTTCTCTATGGGACAGGGTTGGGAGACCCAGTACTTC CASSFSMGQGWETQYF
- TRBJ2-7 TRBV19 TRBD1 TGTGCCAGTAGTAAGACAGGGGACGCCTCCTACGAGCAGTACTTC CASSKTGDASYEQYF
- TRBJ1-6 TRBV19 - TGTGCCAGTAGTGCCCAAAGTACAGGGATTCTTCATAATTCACCCCTCCACTTT CASSAQSTGILHNSPLHF